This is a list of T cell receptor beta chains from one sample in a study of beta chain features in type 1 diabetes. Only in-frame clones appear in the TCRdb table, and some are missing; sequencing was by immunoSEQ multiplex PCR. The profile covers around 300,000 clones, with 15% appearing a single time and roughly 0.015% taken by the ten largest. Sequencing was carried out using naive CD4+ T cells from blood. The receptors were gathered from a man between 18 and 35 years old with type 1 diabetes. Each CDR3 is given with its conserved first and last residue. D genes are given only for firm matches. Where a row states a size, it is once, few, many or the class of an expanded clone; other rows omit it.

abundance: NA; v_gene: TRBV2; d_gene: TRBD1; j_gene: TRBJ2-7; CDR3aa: CASSWDRESYEQYF; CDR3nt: TGTGCCAGCAGTTGGGACAGGGAATCCTACGAGCAGTACTTC
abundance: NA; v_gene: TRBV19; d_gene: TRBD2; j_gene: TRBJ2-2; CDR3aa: CASSIPGTSGRAGELFF; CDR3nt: TGTGCCAGTAGTATCCCCGGGACTAGCGGGAGAGCCGGGGAGCTGTTTTTT
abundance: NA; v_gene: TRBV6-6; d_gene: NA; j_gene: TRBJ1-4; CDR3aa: CASSYPGGASEKLFF; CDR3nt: TGTGCCAGCAGTTACCCCGGGGGGGCGAGTGAAAAACTGTTTTTT
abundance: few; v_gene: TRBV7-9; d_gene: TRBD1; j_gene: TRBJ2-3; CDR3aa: CASSAPGQGAGDTQYF; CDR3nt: TGTGCCAGCAGCGCCCCGGGACAGGGGGCTGGAGATACGCAGTATTTT
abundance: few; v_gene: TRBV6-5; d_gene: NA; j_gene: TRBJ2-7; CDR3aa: CASSQGGLTNYEQYF; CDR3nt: TGTGCCAGCTCCCAGGGGGGCCTTACGAACTACGAGCAGTACTTC
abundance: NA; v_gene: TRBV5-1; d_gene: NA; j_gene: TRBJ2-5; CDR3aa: CASSSIYLYGGQETQYF; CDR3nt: TGCGCCAGCAGCTCAATTTACCTCTACGGGGGCCAAGAGACCCAGTACTTC
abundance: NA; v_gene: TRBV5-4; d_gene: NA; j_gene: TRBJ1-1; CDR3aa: CASSSHPSTRNTEAFF; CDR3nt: TGTGCCAGCAGCTCACATCCCTCCACCAGGAACACTGAAGCTTTCTTT
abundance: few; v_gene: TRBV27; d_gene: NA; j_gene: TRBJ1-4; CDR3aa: CASSSLFGGRATNEKLFF; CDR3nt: TGTGCCAGCAGTTCACTGTTTGGAGGGAGAGCAACTAATGAAAAACTGTTTTTT
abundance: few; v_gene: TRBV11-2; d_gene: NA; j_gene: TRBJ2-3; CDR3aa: CASSLGSGRGDTQYF; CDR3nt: TGTGCCAGCAGCTTAGGTTCGGGTCGGGGAGATACGCAGTATTTT
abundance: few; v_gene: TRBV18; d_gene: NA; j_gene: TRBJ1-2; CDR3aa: CASSPSGTAYGYTF; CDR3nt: TGTGCCAGCTCACCATCGGGGACTGCCTATGGCTACACCTTC
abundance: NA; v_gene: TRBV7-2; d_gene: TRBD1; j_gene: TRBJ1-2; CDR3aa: CASSLIQGDYGYTF; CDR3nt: TGTGCCAGCAGCCTGATACAGGGGGACTATGGCTACACCTTC
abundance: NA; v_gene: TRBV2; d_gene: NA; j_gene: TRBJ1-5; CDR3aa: CASSEVGTGLSNQPQHF; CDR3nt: TGTGCCAGCAGTGAAGTTGGTACAGGGTTAAGCAATCAGCCCCAGCATTTT
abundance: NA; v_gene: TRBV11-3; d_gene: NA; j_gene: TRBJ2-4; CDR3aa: CASSSTGAKNIQYF; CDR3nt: TGTGCCAGCAGCTCAACAGGGGCCAAAAACATTCAGTACTTC
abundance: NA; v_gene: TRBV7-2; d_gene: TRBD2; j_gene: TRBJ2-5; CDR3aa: CASSRGGQETQYF; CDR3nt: TGTGCCAGCAGTCGGGGGGGCCAAGAGACCCAGTACTTC
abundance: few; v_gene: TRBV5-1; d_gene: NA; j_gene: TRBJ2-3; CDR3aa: CASSLPGLQSTDTQYF; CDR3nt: TGCGCCAGCAGCTTACCGGGACTCCAGAGCACAGATACGCAGTATTTT
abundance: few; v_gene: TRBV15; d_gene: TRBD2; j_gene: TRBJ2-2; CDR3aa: CATIPGLAGERGELFF; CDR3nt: TGTGCCACCATCCCGGGACTAGCGGGAGAGAGAGGGGAGCTGTTTTTT
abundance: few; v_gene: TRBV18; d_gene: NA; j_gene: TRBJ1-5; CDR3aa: CASSLFRDGKRQPQHF; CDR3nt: TGTGCCAGCTCCCTCTTCAGGGATGGGAAGCGTCAGCCCCAGCATTTT
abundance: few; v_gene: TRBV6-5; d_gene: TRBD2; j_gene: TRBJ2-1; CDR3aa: CASTLAGGSYNEQFF; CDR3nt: TGTGCCAGCACCCTAGCGGGGGGCTCCTACAATGAGCAGTTCTTC
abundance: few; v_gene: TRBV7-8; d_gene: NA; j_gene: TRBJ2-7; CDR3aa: CASSLPGPPYEQYF; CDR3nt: TGTGCCAGCAGCCTGCCGGGTCCCCCCTACGAGCAGTACTTC
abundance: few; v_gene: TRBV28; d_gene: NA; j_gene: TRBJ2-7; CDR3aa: CASSLDRYEQYF; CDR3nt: TGTGCCAGCAGTTTAGACAGATACGAGCAGTACTTC
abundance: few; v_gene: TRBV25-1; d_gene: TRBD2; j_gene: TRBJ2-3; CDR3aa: CASSELGLSTSSTQYF; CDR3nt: TGTGCCAGCAGTGAATTGGGACTCTCGACTAGCAGCACGCAGTATTTT
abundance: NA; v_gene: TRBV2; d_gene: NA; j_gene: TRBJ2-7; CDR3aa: CASSAFEQYF; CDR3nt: TGTGCCAGCAGTGCGTTTGAGCAGTACTTC
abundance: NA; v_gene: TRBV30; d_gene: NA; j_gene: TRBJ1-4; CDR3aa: CAWTPRGANEKLFF; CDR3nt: TGTGCCTGGACCCCCAGGGGAGCTAATGAAAAACTGTTTTTT
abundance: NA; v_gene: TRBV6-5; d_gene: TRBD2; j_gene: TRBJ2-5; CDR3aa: CASRSGGAGETQYF; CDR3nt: TGTGCCAGCAGATCGGGAGGGGCAGGAGAGACCCAGTACTTC
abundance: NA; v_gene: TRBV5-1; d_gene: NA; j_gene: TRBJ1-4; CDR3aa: CASMAQGGEKLFF; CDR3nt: TGCGCCAGCATGGCCCAGGGTGGTGAAAAACTGTTTTTT
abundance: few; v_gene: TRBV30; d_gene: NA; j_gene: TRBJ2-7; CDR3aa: CAWSVPGTFSYEQYF; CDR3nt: TGTGCCTGGAGTGTACCCGGGACATTCTCCTACGAGCAGTACTTC
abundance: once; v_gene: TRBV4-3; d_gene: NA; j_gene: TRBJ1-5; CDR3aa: CASSQGASNQPQHF; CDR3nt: TGCGCCAGCAGCCAGGGGGCGAGCAATCAGCCCCAGCATTTT
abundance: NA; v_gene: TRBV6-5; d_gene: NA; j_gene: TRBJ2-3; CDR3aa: CASSYSHGGGKDTQYF; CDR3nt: TGTGCCAGCAGTTACTCGCACGGGGGAGGTAAAGATACGCAGTATTTT
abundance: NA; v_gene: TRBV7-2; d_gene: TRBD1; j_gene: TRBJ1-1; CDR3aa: CASSRTGVGTEAFF; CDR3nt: TGTGCCAGCAGCCGGACAGGGGTCGGGACTGAAGCTTTCTTT
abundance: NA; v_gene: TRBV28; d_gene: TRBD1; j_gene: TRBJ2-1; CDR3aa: CASSSSGQGANEQFF; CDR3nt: TGTGCCAGCAGTTCATCGGGACAGGGGGCGAATGAGCAGTTCTTC
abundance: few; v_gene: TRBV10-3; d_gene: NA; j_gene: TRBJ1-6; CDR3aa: CAISESGGSPLHF; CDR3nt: TGTGCCATCAGTGAGTCGGGAGGATCACCCCTCCACTTT
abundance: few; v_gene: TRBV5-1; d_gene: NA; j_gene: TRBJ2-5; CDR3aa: CASSPMRARETQYF; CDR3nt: TGCGCCAGCAGCCCGATGAGGGCTCGGGAGACCCAGTACTTC
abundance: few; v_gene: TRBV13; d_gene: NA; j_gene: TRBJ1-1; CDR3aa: CASSFGFPKAPEDTEAFF; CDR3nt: TGTGCCAGCAGCTTTGGGTTCCCTAAGGCCCCGGAGGACACTGAAGCTTTCTTT
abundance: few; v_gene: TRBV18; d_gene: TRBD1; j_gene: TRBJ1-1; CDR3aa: CASSPGQPTEAFF; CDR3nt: TGTGCCAGCTCACCGGGACAGCCCACTGAAGCTTTCTTT
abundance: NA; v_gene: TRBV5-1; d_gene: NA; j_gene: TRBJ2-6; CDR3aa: CASSQNGANVLTF; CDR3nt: TGCGCCAGCAGTCAGAACGGGGCCAACGTCCTGACTTTC
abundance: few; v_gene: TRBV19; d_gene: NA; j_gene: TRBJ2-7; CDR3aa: CAYSGGPYYEQYF; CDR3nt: TGTGCCTACTCGGGGGGCCCTTACTACGAGCAGTACTTC
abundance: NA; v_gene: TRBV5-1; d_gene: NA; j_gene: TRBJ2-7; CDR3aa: CASSLVRDEQYF; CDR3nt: TGCGCCAGCAGCTTGGTTCGAGACGAGCAGTACTTC